The clone carrying this TCR beta chain was recorded at least ten times. What it binds is unknown. This entry is derived from a study of neurological immune-mediated disorders. There are 15 residues in the CDR3. V was clipped by 1 base and J by 6 bases; unmatched bases: 3. Points from the study as a whole: There were no CDR3 amino acid sequences shared by expanded clones across subjects, a result suggesting private repertoires in all groups. The highest TCR clonal expansion occurred in HTLV-1-associated myelopathy; multiple sclerosis fell below healthy controls.

The cDNA was generated by 5'RACE with 10-nucleotide random UMIs. From 15-18 subjects, over 180 million TCR-beta sequences were obtained in each sequencing run. From the 5' RACE reads, TCRdb called clonotypes with MiXCR, one entry per CDR3 protein. The sample carries 60,000 to 80,000 distinct CDR3 sequences, under 5% recorded once. The receptor's source is a woman aged 45-65 years with multiple sclerosis. Sample: PBMCs. The V and J genes are TRBV12-3 or TRBV12-4 and TRBJ1-4, with 9 bases that match TRBD1. CDR3 sequence (DNA): TGTGCCAGCAGTTTAGGAGGGACAGGGTATGAAAAACTGTTTTTT. Translated, it gives CASSLGGTGYEKLFF.